The next 20 T cell receptor beta chains were all read from a single sample in a study of cytotoxic CD8 clonotypes in ibrutinib-treated CLL. Using immunoSEQ multiplex PCR, the repertoire was profiled, and TCRdb retains in-frame clones only, with some absent. The sample holds some 290,000 clones, about 77% seen once. This specimen consisted of PBMCs, obtained before ibrutinib treatment. The receptor source for this set is a human donor with chronic lymphocytic leukemia.

The chain recombines TRBV7-9 with TRBJ2-2; 9 bases line up with TRBD1. Per the germline V gene, CDR1 is SEHNR and CDR2 is FQNEAQ (reference sequence). The J segment lost 2 bases and the V segment lost 5 bases, leaving 6 bases of the junction unmatched. This CDR3 has 16 amino acids. The DNA of the CDR3 is TGTGCCAGCAGCCTCCGGGACAGGGTTAACACCGGGGAGCTGTTTTTT. Encoded protein: CASSLRDRVNTGELFF.

The rearrangement links TRBV5-4 to TRBJ2-7, with 8 bases identical to TRBD1. Germline loops: CDR1 SGHNT, CDR2 YYREEE (reference sequence). The CDR3 is made up of 15 amino acids. The junction had 10 bases not matched to a gene; V was cut back by 4 bases and J by 4 bases. The CDR3 reads CASSEPGTGKYEQYF. CDR3 DNA: TGTGCCAGCAGCGAACCCGGGACAGGCAAGTACGAGCAGTACTTC.

This chain connects TRBV10-3 to TRBJ2-5; no clear D gene. The CDR3 runs to 12 residues. Trimming took off 6 bases at V and 5 bases at J, with 10 bases between the two ends. Germline lookup yields CDR1 ENHRY and CDR2 SYGVKD. The CDR3 protein is CAISQKQETQYF. CDR3 nucleotides: TGTGCCATCAGCCAAAAGCAGGAGACCCAGTACTTC.

The rearrangement uses TRBV11-3 and TRBJ2-7, with 10 nucleotides matching TRBD2. V shed 2 bases, J shed 4 bases, and the junction held 5 bases outside the gene matches. There are 15 residues in the CDR3. Per the germline V gene, CDR1 is SGHNT and CDR2 is YENEEA. The DNA of the CDR3 is TGTGCCAGCAGCTTATTCTTAGCGGGAGGTTACGAGCAGTACTTC. Its translation is CASSLFLAGGYEQYF.

The V call is TRBV30, the J call TRBJ1-6, with 9 nucleotides matching TRBD1. Germline assignment: CDR1 GTSNPN and CDR2 SVGIG (reference sequence). The CDR3 runs to 14 residues. V was clipped by 2 bases and J by 9 bases; unmatched bases: 5. In DNA form, the CDR3 reads TGTGCCTGGAGTCCGGGACAGGGTACTTCACCCCTCCACTTT. It specifies CAWSPGQGTSPLHF.

This clone was observed once. The chain combines TRBV28 with TRBJ2-7; 12 bases align to TRBD2. Germline CDR1 reads MDHEN; CDR2 reads SYDVKM. V gave up 6 bases and J gave up 2 bases; unmatched junction bases: 5. The CDR3 contains 15 residues. The CDR3 DNA reads TGTGCCAGCAGAAAGCTAGCGGGAGGGCCCTACGAGCAGTACTTC. Translating it yields CASRKLAGGPYEQYF.

This sequence joins TRBV14 and TRBJ1-1, with D maybe TRBD1 (5 bases). Germline V lookup: CDR1 SGHDN, CDR2 FVKESK. The CDR3 loop spans 16 amino acids. The V and J ends lost 5 bases and 4 bases respectively, with 20 bases between them. CDR3 coding DNA: TGTGCCAGCAGCTCGATAGGGGCCGCTTGGAGCACTGAAGCTTTCTTT. It codes for CASSSIGAAWSTEAFF.

The chain employs TRBV25-1 and TRBJ2-4; 8 positions match TRBD2. With 1 base clipped from V and 6 bases from J, the junction kept 5 bases outside the gene matches. The CDR3 consists of 15 residues. Germline V gene sequence: CDR1 MGHDK, CDR2 SYGVNS. The CDR3 bases are TGTGCCAGCAGTGAATTTCGCGGGGGGAGAAACATTCAGTACTTC. Encoded protein: CASSEFRGGRNIQYF.

The rearrangement uses TRBV19 and TRBJ2-1; D perhaps matches TRBD2 (5 bases). The CDR3 covers 16 residues. Trimming pared 0 bases from V and 3 bases from J, leaving 12 bases between. Germline assignment: CDR1 LNHDA and CDR2 SQIVND (reference sequence). The CDR3 here is CASSIDEGVGYNEQFF. As DNA, the CDR3 is TGTGCCAGTAGTATAGATGAGGGAGTAGGCTACAATGAGCAGTTCTTC.

J is TRBJ2-5 and V is TRBV5-1; no reliable D call. Trimming removed 0 bases at V and 1 base at J, with 7 bases between. Germline V gives CDR1 SGHRS, CDR2 YFSETQ. This CDR3 is built from 14 residues. CDR3 region: CASSLGRSQETQYF. For the CDR3, the DNA is TGCGCCAGCAGCTTGGGACGGAGCCAAGAGACCCAGTACTTC.

This clone appeared once. V is TRBV28 and J is TRBJ2-7, with no clear D. Germline V CDR1 and CDR2: MDHEN, SYDVKM. The CDR3 covers 12 residues. Trimming removed 3 bases at V and 5 bases at J, with 8 bases between. In nucleotides, the CDR3 is TGTGCCAGCAGTTTTCGTCCTCACGAGCAGTACTTC. This codes for CASSFRPHEQYF.

The rearrangement uses TRBV19 and TRBJ1-2; TRBD1 agrees at 7 bases. Losses at the gene ends were 4 bases for V and 4 bases for J; bases not matched to a gene: 9. Germline CDR1 and CDR2: LNHDA and SQIVND (reference sequence). This CDR3 is built from 15 residues. CDR3 DNA: TGTGCCAGTAGTACCCTAACAGGGGTTGGCTATGGCTACACCTTC. Amino acids: CASSTLTGVGYGYTF.

This rearrangement joins TRBV5-1 to TRBJ2-7; D may be TRBD1 (6 bases). This CDR3 is 13 amino acids long. V lost 4 bases, J lost 3 bases, and 11 bases lay in between. Germline values: CDR1 SGHRS, CDR2 YFSETQ. DNA of the CDR3: TGCGCCAGCAGCCCTATGGGACACTACGAGCAGTACTTC. This codes for CASSPMGHYEQYF.

This clone was counted only a few times. The CDR3 spells CASSSTSGSYNEQFF. CDR3 DNA sequence: TGCGCCAGCAGCTCCACTAGCGGGAGCTACAATGAGCAGTTCTTC. This chain uses TRBV5-1 with TRBJ2-1, with TRBD2 matching 11 bases. This CDR3 region has 15 residues. The V gene's germline CDR1 is SGHRS and CDR2 YFSETQ. Trimming at V came to 3 bases and at J to 3 bases, leaving 2 bases not matched to a gene. The whole variable domain, remainder taken from reference TRBV5-1 and TRBJ2-1, is KAGVTQTPRYLIKTRGQQVTLSCSPISGHRSVSWYQQTPGQGLQFLFEYFSETQRNKGNFPGRFSGRQFSNSRSEMNVSTLELGDSALYLCASSSTSGSYNEQFFGPGTRLTVL.

Details on this clone: The identical CDR3 is also encoded by other nucleotide sequences in the sample. This chain uses TRBV27 with TRBJ1-5, with D uncertain. The CDR3 runs to 13 residues. Trimming took 1 base from V and 7 from J, leaving 8 bases between them. Germline values: CDR1 MNHEY, CDR2 SMNVEV (reference sequence). CDR3 protein: CASSLFSEQPQHF. The CDR3, as DNA: TGTGCCAGCAGTTTATTTTCCGAACAGCCCCAGCATTTT.

This clone was counted between two and nine times. The rearrangement uses TRBV7-7 and TRBJ2-5; either TRBD1 or TRBD2 may supply D (6 bases each). Between the trimmed V and J ends, which lost 5 bases and 7 bases, there was a span of 14 bases. Per the germline V gene, CDR1 is SSHAT and CDR2 is FNYEAQ (reference sequence). This CDR3 spans 13 amino acids. The CDR3 here is CASSQNREATQYF. The DNA of the CDR3 is TGTGCCAGCAGCCAAAACAGGGAGGCGACCCAGTACTTC.

The chain carries TRBV9 and TRBJ1-2; D remains unclear. This CDR3 is 12 amino acids long. Germline values: CDR1 SGDLS, CDR2 YYNGEE. Trimming stripped 5 bases from V and 4 bases from J, with 9 bases between. CDR3 in DNA: TGTGCCAGCAGTATGGGGAGCTATGGCTACACCTTC. This encodes CASSMGSYGYTF.

CDR3 sequence: CASSLLGGENEQYF. As DNA, the CDR3 is TGTGCCAGCAGCTTATTAGGGGGAGAGAACGAGCAGTACTTC. J is TRBJ2-7 and V is TRBV6-5; a possible D gene is TRBD1 (6 bases). The V end lost 6 bases, the J end lost 5 bases, and 17 bases lay between the germline ends. From germline, CDR1 is MNHEY and CDR2 SVGAGI. The CDR3 is 14 amino acids.

The chain recombines TRBV19 with TRBJ2-7, with 8 positions matching TRBD1. From germline, CDR1 is LNHDA and CDR2 SQIVND (reference sequence). The V gene end was trimmed by 2 bases and the J gene end by 4 bases; junction bases not matched to a gene: 4. The CDR3 consists of 14 residues. The CDR3 is CASSITGGTYEQYF. In DNA form, the CDR3 reads TGTGCCAGTAGTATAACAGGGGGGACTTACGAGCAGTACTTC.

The rearrangement uses TRBV2 and TRBJ1-5; 8 bases map to TRBD1. Germline CDR1 and CDR2: SNHLY and FYNNEI. Unmatched junction bases numbered 7, after V lost 2 bases and J lost 4 bases. CDR3 length equals 16 residues. The CDR3: CASSERDRSYNQPQHF. DNA for the CDR3: TGTGCCAGCAGTGAACGGGACAGGTCATATAATCAGCCCCAGCATTTT. The full variable domain, with the rest looked up from reference TRBV2 and TRBJ1-5, is EPEVTQTPSHQVTQMGQEVILRCVPISNHLYFYWYRQILGQKVEFLVSFYNNEISEKSEIFDDQFSVERPDGSNFTLKIRSTKLEDSAMYFCASSERDRSYNQPQHFGDGTRLSIL.